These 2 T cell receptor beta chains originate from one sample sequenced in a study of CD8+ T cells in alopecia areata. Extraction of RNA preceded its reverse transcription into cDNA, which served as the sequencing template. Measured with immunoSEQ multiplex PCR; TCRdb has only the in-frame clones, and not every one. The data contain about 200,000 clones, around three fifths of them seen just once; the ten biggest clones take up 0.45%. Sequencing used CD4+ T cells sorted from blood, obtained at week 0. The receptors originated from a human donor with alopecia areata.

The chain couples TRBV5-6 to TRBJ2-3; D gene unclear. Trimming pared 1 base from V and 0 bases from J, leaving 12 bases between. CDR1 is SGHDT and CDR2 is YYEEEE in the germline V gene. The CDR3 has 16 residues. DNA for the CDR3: TGTGCCAGCAGCTTGTATAGGCAGTCGAGCACAGATACGCAGTATTTT. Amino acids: CASSLYRQSSTDTQYF.

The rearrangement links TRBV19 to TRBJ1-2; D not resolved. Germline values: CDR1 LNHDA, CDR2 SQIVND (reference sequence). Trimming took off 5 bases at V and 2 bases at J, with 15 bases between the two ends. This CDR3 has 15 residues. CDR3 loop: CASSPQPGENYGYTF. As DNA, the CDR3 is TGTGCCAGTAGTCCCCAGCCCGGCGAGAACTATGGCTACACCTTC.